One sample yielded the 22 T cell receptor beta chains listed below, sequenced in a study of T-cell reconstitution after alpha-beta-depleted transplantation in children. This sample's TCRbeta library carried unique molecular identifier barcodes. TCRdb re-derived calls from the PCR reads in MiXCR, one entry per CDR3 protein. The sample includes roughly 170,000 distinct CDR3 sequences, over 5.5% seen only once; the top ten take roughly 3%. The material was PBMCs from the stem cell graft donor, obtained from the stem cell graft. The receptor set was obtained from a human donor who donated a stem cell graft to a child with Wiskott-Aldrich syndrome.

This clonotype was counted at least ten times. The chain joins TRBV2 to TRBJ1-2; D is ambiguous. The V end lost 4 bases, the J end lost 4 bases, and 4 bases lay between the germline ends. CDR3 size: 11 residues. Germline V gene sequence: CDR1 SNHLY, CDR2 FYNNEI. The CDR3 sequence is CASSARYGYTF. In DNA form, the CDR3 reads TGTGCCAGCAGTGCTCGCTATGGCTACACCTTC.

This clonotype turned up a few times. The chain links TRBV5-1 to TRBJ2-1, with 12 bases that match TRBD2. The junction had 13 bases not matched to a gene; V was cut back by 6 bases and J by 6 bases. Germline V CDR1 and CDR2: SGHRS, YFSETQ. This CDR3 contains 17 residues. The CDR3 protein is CASTTTSGSSISNEQFF. Here the CDR3 DNA reads TGCGCCAGCACCACGACTAGCGGGAGTTCGATTTCCAATGAGCAGTTCTTC. Using reference TRBV5-1 and TRBJ2-1 for the parts outside the CDR3, the full variable domain is KAGVTQTPRYLIKTRGQQVTLSCSPISGHRSVSWYQQTPGQGLQFLFEYFSETQRNKGNFPGRFSGRQFSNSRSEMNVSTLELGDSALYLCASTTTSGSSISNEQFFGPGTRLTVL.

This clonotype was detected ten times or more. J is TRBJ1-2 and V is TRBV25-1, with D unresolved. This CDR3 comprises 14 residues. CDR1 is MGHDK, CDR2 SYGVNS, per germline. Trimming stripped 4 bases from V and 8 bases from J, with 17 bases between. CDR3 in amino acids: CASSGPGPGRGYTF. The CDR3 nucleotides are TGTGCCAGCAGTGGACCGGGCCCCGGTCGGGGCTACACCTTC.

This clonotype was observed at least ten times. This chain connects TRBV7-9 to TRBJ2-3; 11 nucleotides match TRBD1. Germline V gene sequence: CDR1 SEHNR, CDR2 FQNEAQ (reference sequence). Germline trimming cut 2 bases from V and 2 bases from J; bases unmatched to any gene: 6. CDR3 length: 17 residues. CDR3 region: CASSLPAGQGATDTQYF. CDR3 nucleotides: TGTGCCAGCAGCTTACCAGCCGGACAGGGGGCCACAGATACGCAGTATTTT.

Ten or more counts support this clonotype. J is TRBJ1-4 and V is TRBV5-1; weak D call: TRBD1 (5 bases). This CDR3 is built from 14 residues. The V end was cut by 1 base, the J end by 5 bases, with 9 bases between. Germline-derived CDR1 and CDR2 are SGHRS and YFSETQ. CDR3 loop: CASSLSGLNEKLFF. The CDR3 nucleotides read TGCGCCAGCAGCTTGTCAGGGTTAAATGAAAAACTGTTTTTT.

In this sample, this clonotype turned up many times. The rearrangement links TRBV5-1 to TRBJ2-7; 7 positions match TRBD2. CDR1 is SGHRS, CDR2 YFSETQ, per germline. This CDR3 region has 16 residues. J lost 1 base, V lost 4 bases, and 11 bases had no gene match. The CDR3 region is CASSVTSHPRSYEQYF. The DNA of the CDR3 is TGCGCCAGCAGCGTGACTAGCCATCCAAGATCCTACGAGCAGTACTTC.

This clonotype was counted at least ten times. The V call is TRBV12-3 or TRBV12-4, the J call TRBJ2-1; 8 positions agree with TRBD1. CDR3 size: 17 residues. Unmatched junction bases numbered 8, after V lost 4 bases and J lost 0 bases. CDR3 nucleotide sequence: TGTGCCAGCAGTTCCTGGGACAGGCCTAGCTCCTACAATGAGCAGTTCTTC. Translation gives CASSSWDRPSSYNEQFF.

This clonotype was counted many times. This chain connects TRBV12-3 or TRBV12-4 to TRBJ2-3; D gene unclear. The CDR3 covers 13 residues. V was trimmed by 6 bases and J by 0 bases, leaving 7 bases between them. In DNA, the CDR3 is TGTGCCAGCAGACAAGATAGCACAGATACGCAGTATTTT. It encodes CASRQDSTDTQYF.

This clonotype was counted only a few times. CDR3: CASRGLNEQFF. The CDR3 DNA follows: TGTGCCAGCAGGGGGTTGAATGAGCAGTTCTTC. V and J are TRBV3-1 and TRBJ2-1; D remains ambiguous. Per the germline V gene, CDR1 is LGHDT and CDR2 is YNNKEL (reference sequence). There are 11 residues in the CDR3. Trimming removed 6 bases from V and 7 bases from J, with 7 bases in between.

This clonotype was picked up a small number of times. The J gene is TRBJ2-7, the V gene TRBV5-1; D is perhaps TRBD2 (6 bases). This CDR3 has 13 amino acids. Germline V gene sequence: CDR1 SGHRS, CDR2 YFSETQ. Trimming took 7 bases from V and 3 from J, leaving 14 bases between them. The CDR3 loop is CASGGNLGYEQYF. The DNA for the CDR3 is TGCGCCAGCGGAGGGAATTTGGGCTACGAGCAGTACTTC.

This clonotype was observed many times. V gene TRBV24-1 combines with J gene TRBJ2-1; TRBD1 aligns across 7 bases. The CDR3 sequence is 16 residues long. The V gene end was trimmed by 0 bases and the J gene end by 8 bases; junction bases not matched to a gene: 9. From germline, CDR1 is KGHDR and CDR2 SFDVKD. CDR3: CATSDLDLTGMDEQFF. CDR3 DNA: TGTGCCACCAGTGATTTGGATTTGACAGGGATGGATGAGCAGTTCTTC.

This clonotype was counted many times. CDR3 region: CASSEQGLGQPQHF. The CDR3 nucleotides read TGTGCCAGCAGTGAACAGGGTCTAGGTCAGCCCCAGCATTTT. The rearrangement joins TRBV2 to TRBJ1-5; D is perhaps TRBD1 (5 bases). CDR1 is SNHLY and CDR2 is FYNNEI in the germline V gene. Trimming shortened V by 2 bases and J by 6 bases, and 11 bases separated the two germline ends. The CDR3 is 14 residues long.

The chain has TRBV11-1 and TRBJ2-1; TRBD2 aligns across 10 bases. Germline CDR1 SGHAT, CDR2 FQDESV (reference sequence). This CDR3 is 18 amino acids long. J was trimmed by 5 bases and V by 5 bases; bases with no gene match: 15. For the CDR3, the DNA is TGTGCCAGCAGCCCAAACTTCGGAGCGGGAGGGCCTGACAATGAGCAGTTCTTC. Translation gives CASSPNFGAGGPDNEQFF.

This clonotype was picked up many times. This sequence joins TRBV7-9 and TRBJ2-7, with TRBD2 matching 9 bases. This CDR3 region has 14 residues. V lost 4 bases, J lost 7 bases, and 8 bases stayed unmatched. The germline gives CDR1 SEHNR, CDR2 FQNEAQ (reference sequence). The CDR3: CASSSPGTSWEQYF. CDR3 DNA sequence: TGTGCCAGCAGCTCCCCCGGGACTAGCTGGGAGCAGTACTTC.

The V call is TRBV12-3 or TRBV12-4, the J call TRBJ1-1; D not resolved. V was trimmed by 6 bases and J by 0 bases, leaving 11 bases between them. The CDR3 has 14 residues. This CDR3 is CASRPVYMNTEAFF. CDR3 coding DNA: TGTGCCAGCAGACCGGTCTACATGAACACTGAAGCTTTCTTT.

This clonotype was recorded at least ten times. This chain uses TRBV24-1 with TRBJ2-2; 8 bases fit TRBD1. The germline CDR1 and CDR2 sequences are KGHDR and SFDVKD. This CDR3 is built from 16 residues. Losses at the gene ends were 4 bases for V and 6 bases for J; bases not matched to a gene: 9. For the CDR3, the DNA is TGTGCCACCAGTGAGTACGGGACAGGAAATGCCGGGGAGCTGTTTTTT. The encoded protein is CATSEYGTGNAGELFF.

This clonotype was detected many times. The rearrangement joins TRBV29-1 to TRBJ1-5; D remains ambiguous. Per germline, CDR1 SQVTM and CDR2 ANQGSEA. V was trimmed by 4 bases and J by 2 bases, leaving 15 bases between them. CDR3 size: 15 residues. The CDR3: CSVVAGPGGNQPQHF. The CDR3 DNA reads TGCAGCGTTGTCGCAGGCCCGGGAGGCAATCAGCCCCAGCATTTT. Combining the CDR3 with reference TRBV29-1 and TRBJ1-5 gives the whole variable domain SAVISQKPSRDICQRGTSLTIQCQVDSQVTMMFWYRQQPGQSLTLIATANQGSEATYESGFVIDKFPISRPNLTFSTLTVSNMSPEDSSIYLCSVVAGPGGNQPQHFGDGTRLSIL.

The rearrangement links TRBV4-2 to TRBJ2-1; 7 nucleotides line up with TRBD2. The ends lost 4 bases at V and 4 bases at J; junction bases unmatched: 10. There are 16 residues in the CDR3. In germline, CDR1 is LGHNA, CDR2 YNFKEQ. CDR3 bases: TGTGCCAGCAGCCCCGATTCTAGCGGAGATTACAATGAGCAGTTCTTC. Encoded protein: CASSPDSSGDYNEQFF.

V and J are TRBV20-1 and TRBJ1-2, with D maybe TRBD1 (5 bases). Trimming took off 3 bases at V and 8 bases at J, with 13 bases between the two ends. Per the germline V gene, CDR1 is DFQATT and CDR2 is SNEGSKA (reference sequence). The CDR3 runs 12 residues. The CDR3 here is CSASEGRGGYTF. DNA for the CDR3: TGCAGTGCTAGTGAGGGGCGTGGGGGCTACACCTTC.

This clonotype was observed at least ten times. This chain connects TRBV29-1 to TRBJ2-5, with 9 bases fitting TRBD2. CDR3 size: 17 residues. Looked up from germline, CDR1 is SQVTM and CDR2 is ANQGSEA. V dropped 4 bases and J dropped 0; count of bases not matched to a gene: 12. This CDR3 reads CSVAVAGSGGYQETQYF. The CDR3 DNA reads TGCAGCGTTGCGGTAGCTGGTAGCGGGGGATACCAAGAGACCCAGTACTTC.

This clonotype has ten or more counts. This chain connects TRBV5-1 to TRBJ2-1; 8 nucleotides agree with TRBD2. In germline, CDR1 is SGHRS, CDR2 YFSETQ. Losses at the gene ends were 4 bases for V and 7 bases for J; bases not matched to a gene: 7. This CDR3 contains 14 residues. CDR3 region: CASSSPGTRNEQFF. CDR3 DNA sequence: TGCGCCAGCAGCAGTCCCGGGACTAGAAATGAGCAGTTCTTC.

Only a few counts were recorded for this clonotype. This chain joins TRBV4-1 and TRBJ1-2; D ambiguous. Germline V lookup: CDR1 MGHRA, CDR2 YSYEKL. Between the trimmed V and J ends, which lost 0 bases and 5 bases, there was a span of 10 bases. This CDR3 is built from 14 residues. Here the CDR3 reads CASSQEFRMYGYTF. DNA of the CDR3: TGCGCCAGCAGCCAAGAGTTTCGGATGTATGGCTACACCTTC.